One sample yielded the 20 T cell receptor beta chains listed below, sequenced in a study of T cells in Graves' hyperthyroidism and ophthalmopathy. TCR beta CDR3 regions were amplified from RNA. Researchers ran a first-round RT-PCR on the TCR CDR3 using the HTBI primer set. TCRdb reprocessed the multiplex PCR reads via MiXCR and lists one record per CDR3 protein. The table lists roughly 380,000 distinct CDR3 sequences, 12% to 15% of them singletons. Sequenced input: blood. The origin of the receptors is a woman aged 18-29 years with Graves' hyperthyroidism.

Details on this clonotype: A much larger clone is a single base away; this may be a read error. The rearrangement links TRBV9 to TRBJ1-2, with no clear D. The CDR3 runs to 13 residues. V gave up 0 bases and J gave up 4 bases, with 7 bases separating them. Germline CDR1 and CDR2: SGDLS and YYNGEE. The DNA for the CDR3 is TGTGCCAGCAGCGTAGACTCCTTCTATGGCTACACCTTC. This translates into CASSVDSFYGYTF.

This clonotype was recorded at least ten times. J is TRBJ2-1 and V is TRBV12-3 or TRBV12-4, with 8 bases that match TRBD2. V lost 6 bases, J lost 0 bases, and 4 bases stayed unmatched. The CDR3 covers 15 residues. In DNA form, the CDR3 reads TGTGCCAGCAGGACTAGCGCCAGCTCCTACAATGAGCAGTTCTTC. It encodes CASRTSASSYNEQFF.

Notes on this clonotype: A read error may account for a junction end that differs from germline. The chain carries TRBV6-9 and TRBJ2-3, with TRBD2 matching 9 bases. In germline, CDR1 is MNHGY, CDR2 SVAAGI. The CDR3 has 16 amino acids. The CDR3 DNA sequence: TGTGCCAACAGTTATTCTAGCGGGATAGGGGGAGATACGCAGTATTTT. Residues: CANSYSSGIGGDTQYF.

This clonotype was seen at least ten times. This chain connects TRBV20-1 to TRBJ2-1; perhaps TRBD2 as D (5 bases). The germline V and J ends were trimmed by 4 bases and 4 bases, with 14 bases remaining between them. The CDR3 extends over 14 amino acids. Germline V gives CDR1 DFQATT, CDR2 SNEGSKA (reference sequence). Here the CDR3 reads CSAMRGLPYNEQFF. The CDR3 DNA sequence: TGCAGTGCTATGAGAGGACTGCCTTACAATGAGCAGTTCTTC.

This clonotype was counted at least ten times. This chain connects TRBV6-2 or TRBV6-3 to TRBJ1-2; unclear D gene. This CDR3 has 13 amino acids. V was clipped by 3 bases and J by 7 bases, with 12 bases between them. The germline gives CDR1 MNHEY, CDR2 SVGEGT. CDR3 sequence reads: CASSYFPGFGYTF. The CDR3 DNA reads TGTGCCAGCAGTTATTTTCCCGGGTTTGGCTACACCTTC.

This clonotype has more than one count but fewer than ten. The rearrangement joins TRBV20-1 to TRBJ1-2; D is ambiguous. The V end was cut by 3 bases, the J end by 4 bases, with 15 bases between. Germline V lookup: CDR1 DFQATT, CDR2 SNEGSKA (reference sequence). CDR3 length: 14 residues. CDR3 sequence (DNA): TGCAGTGCTAGCAGAAACGGGGTGGCCTATGGCTACACCTTC. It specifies CSASRNGVAYGYTF.

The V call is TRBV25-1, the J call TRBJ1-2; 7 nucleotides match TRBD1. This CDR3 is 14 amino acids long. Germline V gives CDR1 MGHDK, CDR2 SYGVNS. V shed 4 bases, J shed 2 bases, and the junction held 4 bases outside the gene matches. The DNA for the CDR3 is TGTGCCAGCAGTGGCACGGACAGGAACTATGGCTACACCTTC. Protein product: CASSGTDRNYGYTF.

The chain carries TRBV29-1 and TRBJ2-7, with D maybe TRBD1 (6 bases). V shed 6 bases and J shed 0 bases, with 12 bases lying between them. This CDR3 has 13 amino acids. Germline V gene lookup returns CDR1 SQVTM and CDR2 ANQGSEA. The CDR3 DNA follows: TGCAGCGTCGGACAGCCTAACTCCTACGAGCAGTACTTC. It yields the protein CSVGQPNSYEQYF.

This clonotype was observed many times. CDR3 coding DNA: TGTGCCAGTAGAGACAGTTGGACCTACGAGCAGTACTTC. It yields the protein CASRDSWTYEQYF. V and J are TRBV19 and TRBJ2-7, with a tentative D call TRBD1 (5 bases). In germline, CDR1 is LNHDA, CDR2 SQIVND (reference sequence). Deletions cut 6 bases from V and 2 bases from J, with 11 bases between. The CDR3 runs to 13 residues. Based on the CDR3 plus reference TRBV19 and TRBJ2-7, the full variable domain is DGGITQSPKYLFRKEGQNVTLSCEQNLNHDAMYWYRQDPGQGLRLIYYSQIVNDFQKGDIAEGYSVSREKKESFPLTVTSAQKNPTAFYLCASRDSWTYEQYFGPGTRLTVT.

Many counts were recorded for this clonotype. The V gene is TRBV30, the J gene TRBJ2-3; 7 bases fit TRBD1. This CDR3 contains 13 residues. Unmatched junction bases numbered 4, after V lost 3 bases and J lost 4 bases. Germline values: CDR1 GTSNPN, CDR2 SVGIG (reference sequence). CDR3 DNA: TGTGCCTGGAGATGGGGGACAGCAGATACGCAGTATTTT. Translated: CAWRWGTADTQYF.

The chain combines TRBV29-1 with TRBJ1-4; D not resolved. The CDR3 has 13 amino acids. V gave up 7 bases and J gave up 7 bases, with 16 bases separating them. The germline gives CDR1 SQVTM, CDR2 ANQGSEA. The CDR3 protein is CSANRGVGEKLFF. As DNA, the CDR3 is TGCAGCGCCAACCGGGGTGTAGGTGAAAAACTGTTTTTT.

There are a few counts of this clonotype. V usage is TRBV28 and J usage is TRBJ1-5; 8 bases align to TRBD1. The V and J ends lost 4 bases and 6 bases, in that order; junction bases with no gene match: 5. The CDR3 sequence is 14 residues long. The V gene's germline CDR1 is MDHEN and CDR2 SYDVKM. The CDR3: CASSSRDRGQPQHF. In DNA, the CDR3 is TGTGCCAGCAGTTCCCGCGACAGGGGTCAGCCCCAGCATTTT. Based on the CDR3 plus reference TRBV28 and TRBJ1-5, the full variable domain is DVKVTQSSRYLVKRTGEKVFLECVQDMDHENMFWYRQDPGLGLRLIYFSYDVKMKEKGDIPEGYSVSREKKERFSLILESASTNQTSMYLCASSSRDRGQPQHFGDGTRLSIL.

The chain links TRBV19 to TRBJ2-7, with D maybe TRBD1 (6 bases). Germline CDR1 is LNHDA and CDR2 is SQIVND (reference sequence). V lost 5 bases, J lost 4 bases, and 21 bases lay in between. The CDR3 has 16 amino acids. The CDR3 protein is CASSPSPGTPKYEQYF. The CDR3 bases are TGTGCCAGTAGTCCCAGCCCCGGGACACCGAAGTACGAGCAGTACTTC.

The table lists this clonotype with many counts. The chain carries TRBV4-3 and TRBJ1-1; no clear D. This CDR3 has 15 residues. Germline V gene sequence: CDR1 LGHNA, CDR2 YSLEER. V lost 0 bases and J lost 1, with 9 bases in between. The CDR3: CASSQDRWTNTEAFF. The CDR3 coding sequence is TGCGCCAGCAGCCAAGATCGGTGGACGAACACTGAAGCTTTCTTT.

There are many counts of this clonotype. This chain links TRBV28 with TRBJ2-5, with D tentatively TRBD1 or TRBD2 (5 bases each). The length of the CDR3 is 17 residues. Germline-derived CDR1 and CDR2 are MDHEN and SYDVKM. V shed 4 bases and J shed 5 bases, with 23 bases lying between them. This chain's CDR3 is CASSSGPRDGEKETQYF. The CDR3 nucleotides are TGTGCCAGCAGTTCAGGGCCCCGCGATGGGGAGAAGGAGACCCAGTACTTC.

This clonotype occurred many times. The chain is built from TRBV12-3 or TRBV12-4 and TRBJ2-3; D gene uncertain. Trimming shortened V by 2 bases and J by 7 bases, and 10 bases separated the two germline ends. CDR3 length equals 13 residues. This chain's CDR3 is CASSLLLEHTQYF. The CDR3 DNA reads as TGTGCCAGCAGTTTATTGCTGGAACATACGCAGTATTTT.

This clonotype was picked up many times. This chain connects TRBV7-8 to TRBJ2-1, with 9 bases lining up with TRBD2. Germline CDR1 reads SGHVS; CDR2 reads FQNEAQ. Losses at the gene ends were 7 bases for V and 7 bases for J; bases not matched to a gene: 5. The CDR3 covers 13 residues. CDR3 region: CASKASGINEQFF. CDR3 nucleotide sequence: TGTGCCAGCAAGGCTAGCGGGATAAATGAGCAGTTCTTC.

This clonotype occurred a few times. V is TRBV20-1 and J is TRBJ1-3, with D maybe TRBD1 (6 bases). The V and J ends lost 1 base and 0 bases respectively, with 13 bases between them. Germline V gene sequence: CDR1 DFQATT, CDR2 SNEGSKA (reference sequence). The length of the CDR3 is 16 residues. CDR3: CSARGPHRDSGNTIYF. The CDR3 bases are TGCAGTGCTAGAGGGCCCCACAGGGACTCTGGAAACACCATATATTTT.

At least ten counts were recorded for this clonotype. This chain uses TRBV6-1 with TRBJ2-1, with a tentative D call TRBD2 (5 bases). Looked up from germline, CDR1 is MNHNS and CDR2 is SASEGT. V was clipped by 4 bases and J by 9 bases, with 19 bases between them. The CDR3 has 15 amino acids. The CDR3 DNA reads TGTGCCAGCAGTGCCGAGGGTGGTAGCTTCCTTGAGCAGTTCTTC. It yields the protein CASSAEGGSFLEQFF.

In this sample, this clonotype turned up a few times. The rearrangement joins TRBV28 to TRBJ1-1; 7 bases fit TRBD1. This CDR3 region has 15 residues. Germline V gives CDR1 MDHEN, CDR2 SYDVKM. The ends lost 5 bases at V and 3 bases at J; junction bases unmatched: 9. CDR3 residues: CASSNRQGFYTEAFF. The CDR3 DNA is TGTGCCAGCAGTAACCGACAGGGATTTTACACTGAAGCTTTCTTT.